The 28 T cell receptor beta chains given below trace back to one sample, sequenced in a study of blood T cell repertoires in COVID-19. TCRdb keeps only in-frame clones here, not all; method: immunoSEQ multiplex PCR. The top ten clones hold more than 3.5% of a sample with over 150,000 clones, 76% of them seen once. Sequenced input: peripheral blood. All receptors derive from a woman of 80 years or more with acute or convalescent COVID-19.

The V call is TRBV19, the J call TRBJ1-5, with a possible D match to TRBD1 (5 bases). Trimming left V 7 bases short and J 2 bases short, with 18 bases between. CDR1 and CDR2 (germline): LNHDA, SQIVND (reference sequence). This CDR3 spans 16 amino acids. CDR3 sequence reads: CASNARTPRGNQPQHF. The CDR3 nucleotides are TGTGCCAGTAATGCCAGGACACCCCGAGGCAATCAGCCCCAGCATTTT.

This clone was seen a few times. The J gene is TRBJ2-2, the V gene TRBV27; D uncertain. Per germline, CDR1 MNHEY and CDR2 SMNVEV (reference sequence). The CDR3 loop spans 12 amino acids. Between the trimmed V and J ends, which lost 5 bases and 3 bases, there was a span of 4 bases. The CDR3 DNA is TGTGCCAGCAGTACATACACCGGGGAGCTGTTTTTT. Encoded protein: CASSTYTGELFF.

This chain's CDR3 is CASSIGGRAGEQYF. The CDR3 coding sequence is TGTGCCAGTAGTATCGGCGGGAGGGCCGGCGAGCAGTACTTC. The V and J genes are TRBV19 and TRBJ2-7; 9 nucleotides line up with TRBD2. V lost 3 bases to trimming and J lost 6 bases; unmatched junction nucleotides: 6. This CDR3 has 14 amino acids. Per germline, CDR1 LNHDA and CDR2 SQIVND (reference sequence).

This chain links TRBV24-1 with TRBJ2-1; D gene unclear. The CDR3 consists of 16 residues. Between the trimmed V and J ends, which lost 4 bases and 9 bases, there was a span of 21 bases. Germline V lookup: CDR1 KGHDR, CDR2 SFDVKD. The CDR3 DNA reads TGTGCCACCAGTGAGGCCTCCGGTAAGCGTCGAGGTGAGCAGTTCTTC. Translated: CATSEASGKRRGEQFF.

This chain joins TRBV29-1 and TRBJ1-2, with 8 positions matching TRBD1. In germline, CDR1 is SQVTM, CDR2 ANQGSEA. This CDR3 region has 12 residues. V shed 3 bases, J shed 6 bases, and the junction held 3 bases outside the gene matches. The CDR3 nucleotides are TGCAGCGTTGATACAGGGGGTAATGGCTACACCTTC. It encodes CSVDTGGNGYTF.

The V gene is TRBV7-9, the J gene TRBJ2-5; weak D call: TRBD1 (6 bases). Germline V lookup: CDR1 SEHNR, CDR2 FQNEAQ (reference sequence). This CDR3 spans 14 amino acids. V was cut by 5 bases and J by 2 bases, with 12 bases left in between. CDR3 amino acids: CASSRGQLQETQYF. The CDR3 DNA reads TGTGCCAGCAGCCGAGGACAGCTTCAAGAGACCCAGTACTTC.

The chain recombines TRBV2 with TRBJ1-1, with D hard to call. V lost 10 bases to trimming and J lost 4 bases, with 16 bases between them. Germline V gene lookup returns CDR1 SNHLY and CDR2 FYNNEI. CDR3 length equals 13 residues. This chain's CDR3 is CATFLGESTEAFF. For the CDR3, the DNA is TGTGCCACCTTCCTCGGGGAGAGCACTGAAGCTTTCTTT.

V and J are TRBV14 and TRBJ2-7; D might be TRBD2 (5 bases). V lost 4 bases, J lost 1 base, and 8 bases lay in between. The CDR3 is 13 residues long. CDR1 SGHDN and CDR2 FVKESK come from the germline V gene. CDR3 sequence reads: CASSRGESYEQYF. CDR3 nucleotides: TGTGCCAGCAGCCGGGGAGAGTCCTACGAGCAGTACTTC.

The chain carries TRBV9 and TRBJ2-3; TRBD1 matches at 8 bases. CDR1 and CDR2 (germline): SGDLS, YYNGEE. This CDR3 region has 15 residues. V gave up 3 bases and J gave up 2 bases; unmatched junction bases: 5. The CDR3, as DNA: TGTGCCAGCAGCGAATGGACAGGGAACACAGATACGCAGTATTTT. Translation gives CASSEWTGNTDTQYF.

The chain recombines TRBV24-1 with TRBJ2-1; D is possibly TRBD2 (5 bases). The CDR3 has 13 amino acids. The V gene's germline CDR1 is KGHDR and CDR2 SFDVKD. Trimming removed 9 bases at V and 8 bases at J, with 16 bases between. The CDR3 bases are TGTGCCACCTCGTTTGGAGGTCAGGATGAGCAGTTCTTC. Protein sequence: CATSFGGQDEQFF.

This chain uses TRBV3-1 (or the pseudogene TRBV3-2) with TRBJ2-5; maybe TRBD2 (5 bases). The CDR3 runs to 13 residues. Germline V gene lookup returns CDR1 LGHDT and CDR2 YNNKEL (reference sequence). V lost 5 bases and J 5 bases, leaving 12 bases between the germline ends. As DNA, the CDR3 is TGTGCCAGCAGCTCTTACTCGGGGGAGACCCAGTACTTC. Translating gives CASSSYSGETQYF.

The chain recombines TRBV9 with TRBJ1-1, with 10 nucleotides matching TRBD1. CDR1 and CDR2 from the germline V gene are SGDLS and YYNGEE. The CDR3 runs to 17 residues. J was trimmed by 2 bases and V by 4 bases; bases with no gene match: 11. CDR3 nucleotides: TGTGCCAGCAGCTTCCGGGACAGGGGTTCGTATAACACTGAAGCTTTCTTT. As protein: CASSFRDRGSYNTEAFF.

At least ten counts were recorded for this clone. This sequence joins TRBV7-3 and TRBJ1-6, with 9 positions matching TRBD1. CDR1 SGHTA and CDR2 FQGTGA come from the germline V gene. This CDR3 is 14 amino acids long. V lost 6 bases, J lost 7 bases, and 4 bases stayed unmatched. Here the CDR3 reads CASSRGTGNSPLHF. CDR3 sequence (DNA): TGTGCCAGCAGTCGGGGGACAGGGAATTCACCCCTCCACTTT.

CDR3 region: CASTKDRVNTEAFF. CDR3 nucleotide sequence: TGTGCCAGCACCAAGGACAGGGTGAACACTGAAGCTTTCTTT. This chain uses TRBV27 with TRBJ1-1; 8 bases align to TRBD1. With 7 bases clipped from V and 0 bases from J, the junction kept 4 bases outside the gene matches. From germline, CDR1 is MNHEY and CDR2 SMNVEV (reference sequence). The CDR3 is 14 amino acids.

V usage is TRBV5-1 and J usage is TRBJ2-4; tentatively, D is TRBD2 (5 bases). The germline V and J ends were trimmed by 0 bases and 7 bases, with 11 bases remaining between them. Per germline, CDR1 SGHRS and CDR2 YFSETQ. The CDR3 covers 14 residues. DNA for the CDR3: TGCGCCAGCAGCTTGGAAGCGGCGTCCAACATTCAGTACTTC. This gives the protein CASSLEAASNIQYF.

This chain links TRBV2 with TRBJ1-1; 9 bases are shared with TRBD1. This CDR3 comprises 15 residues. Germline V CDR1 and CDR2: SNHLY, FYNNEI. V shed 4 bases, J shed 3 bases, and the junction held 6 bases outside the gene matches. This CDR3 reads CASSGTGDRYTEAFF. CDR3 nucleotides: TGTGCCAGCAGTGGGACAGGGGATAGGTACACTGAAGCTTTCTTT.

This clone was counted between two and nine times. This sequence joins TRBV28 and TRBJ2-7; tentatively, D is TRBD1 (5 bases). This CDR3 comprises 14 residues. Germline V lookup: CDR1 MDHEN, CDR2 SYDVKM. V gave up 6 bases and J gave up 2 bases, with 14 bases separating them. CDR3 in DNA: TGTGCCAGCAGCCAACTTACAGGCGCCTACGAGCAGTACTTC. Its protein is CASSQLTGAYEQYF.

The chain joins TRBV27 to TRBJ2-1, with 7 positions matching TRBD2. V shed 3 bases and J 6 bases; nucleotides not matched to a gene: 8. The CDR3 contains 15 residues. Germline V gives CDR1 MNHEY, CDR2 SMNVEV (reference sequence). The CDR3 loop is CASSFAGLGSNEQFF. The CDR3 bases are TGTGCCAGCAGTTTCGCCGGACTAGGTAGCAATGAGCAGTTCTTC.

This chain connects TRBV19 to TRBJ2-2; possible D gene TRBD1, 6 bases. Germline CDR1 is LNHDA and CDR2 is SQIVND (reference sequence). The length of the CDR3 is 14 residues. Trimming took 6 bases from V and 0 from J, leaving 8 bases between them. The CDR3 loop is CASRDRSNTGELFF. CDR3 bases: TGTGCCAGTAGGGACAGATCGAACACCGGGGAGCTGTTTTTT.

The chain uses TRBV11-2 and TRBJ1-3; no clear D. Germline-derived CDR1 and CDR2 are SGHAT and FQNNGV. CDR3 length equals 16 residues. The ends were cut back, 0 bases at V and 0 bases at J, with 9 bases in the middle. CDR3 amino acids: CASSLDRRTSGNTIYF. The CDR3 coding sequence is TGTGCCAGCAGCTTAGATAGAAGAACCTCTGGAAACACCATATATTTT. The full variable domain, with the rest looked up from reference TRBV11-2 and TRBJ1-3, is EAGVAQSPRYKIIEKRQSVAFWCNPISGHATLYWYQQILGQGPKLLIQFQNNGVVDDSQLPKDRFSAERLKGVDSTLKIQPAKLEDSAVYLCASSLDRRTSGNTIYFGEGSWLTVV.

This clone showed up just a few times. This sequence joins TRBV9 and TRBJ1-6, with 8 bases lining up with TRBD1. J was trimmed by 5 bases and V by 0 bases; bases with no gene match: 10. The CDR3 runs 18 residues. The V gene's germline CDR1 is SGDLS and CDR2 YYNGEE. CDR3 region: CASSVGPRTGYDNSPLHF. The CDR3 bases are TGTGCCAGCAGCGTAGGTCCCCGGACAGGGTACGATAATTCACCCCTCCACTTT.

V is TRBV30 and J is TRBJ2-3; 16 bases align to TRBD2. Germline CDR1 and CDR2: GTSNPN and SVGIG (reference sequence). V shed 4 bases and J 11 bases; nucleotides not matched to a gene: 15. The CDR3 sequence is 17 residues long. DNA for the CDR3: TGTGCCTGGAACCTGGGACTAGCGGGAGGGCCGGACCGTCTGCAGTATTTT. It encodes CAWNLGLAGGPDRLQYF.

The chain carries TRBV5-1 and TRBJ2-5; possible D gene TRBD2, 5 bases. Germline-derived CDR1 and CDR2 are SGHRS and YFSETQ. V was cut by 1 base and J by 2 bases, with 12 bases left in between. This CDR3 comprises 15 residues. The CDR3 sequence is CASSLSQAAQETQYF. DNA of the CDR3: TGCGCCAGCAGCTTGAGTCAAGCGGCTCAAGAGACCCAGTACTTC.

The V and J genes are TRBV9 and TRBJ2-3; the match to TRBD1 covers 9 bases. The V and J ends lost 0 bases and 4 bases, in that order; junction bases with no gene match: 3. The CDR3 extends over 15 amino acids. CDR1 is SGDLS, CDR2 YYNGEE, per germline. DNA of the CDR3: TGTGCCAGCAGCGTAGTGGGACAGGGCCCAGATACGCAGTATTTT. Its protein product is CASSVVGQGPDTQYF.

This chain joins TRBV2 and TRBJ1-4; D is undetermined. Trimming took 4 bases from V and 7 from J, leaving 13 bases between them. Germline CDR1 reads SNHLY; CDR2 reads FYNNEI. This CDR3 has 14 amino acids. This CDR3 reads CASSGPSRGEKLFF. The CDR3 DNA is TGTGCCAGCAGTGGCCCCTCACGGGGTGAAAAACTGTTTTTT.

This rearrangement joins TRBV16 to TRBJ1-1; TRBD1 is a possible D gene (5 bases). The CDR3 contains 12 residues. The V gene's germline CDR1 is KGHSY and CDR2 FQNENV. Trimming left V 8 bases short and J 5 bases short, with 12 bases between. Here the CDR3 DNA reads TGTGCCAGCTACTACGGGGGGACTGAAGCTTTCTTT. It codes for CASYYGGTEAFF. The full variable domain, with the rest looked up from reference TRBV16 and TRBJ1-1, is GEEVAQTPKHLVRGEGQKAKLYCAPIKGHSYVFWYQQVLKNEFKFLISFQNENVFDETGMPKERFSAKCLPNSPCSLEIQATKLEDSAVYFCASYYGGTEAFFGQGTRLTVV.

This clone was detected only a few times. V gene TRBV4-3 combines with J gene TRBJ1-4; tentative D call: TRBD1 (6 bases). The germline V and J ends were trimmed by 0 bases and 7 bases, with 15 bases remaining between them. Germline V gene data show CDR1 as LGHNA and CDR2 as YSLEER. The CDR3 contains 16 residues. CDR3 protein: CASSQDFTGKGEKLFF. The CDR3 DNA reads TGCGCCAGCAGCCAAGATTTTACAGGGAAGGGTGAAAAACTGTTTTTT.

For the CDR3, the DNA is TGCAGCGTGAAGGGGGGGAACAATCAGCCCCAGCATTTT. Translating gives CSVKGGNNQPQHF. V usage is TRBV29-1 and J usage is TRBJ1-5, with D tentatively TRBD1 (6 bases). CDR3 length: 13 residues. V was clipped by 6 bases and J by 3 bases, with 12 bases between them. Germline V gene sequence: CDR1 SQVTM, CDR2 ANQGSEA.